These 7 T cell receptor beta chains were all obtained from the same sample, sequenced in a study of blood T cell repertoires in COVID-19. The table came from immunoSEQ multiplex PCR; TCRdb's copy has only in-frame clones and leaves some out. The top ten clones hold roughly 25% of a sample with tens of thousands of clones, 84% of them seen once. The material sequenced was peripheral blood. All receptors come from a man aged 60-69 years with acute or convalescent COVID-19.

The chain joins TRBV6-5 to TRBJ2-2; TRBD2 might be the D (5 bases). CDR3 length equals 12 residues. Germline assignment: CDR1 MNHEY and CDR2 SVGAGI. V lost 6 bases and J lost 5, with 7 bases in between. CDR3 nucleotides: TGTGCCAGCAGGGACTTAACCGGGGAGCTGTTTTTT. Its translation: CASRDLTGELFF.

This clone was seen just once. The chain carries TRBV21-1 and TRBJ1-5; the table assigns TRBD1, which was not confirmed against the DNA. TRBV21-1 is noted as a pseudogene. CDR3 length equals 17 residues. The CDR3 region is CASSEDRASYSNQPQHF. The CDR3 DNA sequence: TGTGCCAGCAGCGAGGACAGGGCTTCGTATAGCAATCAGCCCCAGCATTTT.

The chain is built from TRBV2 and TRBJ2-7; TRBD1 matches 10 bases. The CDR3 runs to 16 residues. CDR1 and CDR2 from the germline V gene are SNHLY and FYNNEI. Losses at the gene ends were 6 bases for V and 3 bases for J; bases not matched to a gene: 11. Written as DNA, the CDR3 is TGTGCCAGCAGGCCGGGACAGGGGATTGGAGGCTACGAGCAGTACTTC. Residues: CASRPGQGIGGYEQYF.

The chain links TRBV5-1 to TRBJ1-3; D gene ambiguous. This CDR3 is 16 amino acids long. CDR1 SGHRS and CDR2 YFSETQ come from the germline V gene. V lost 0 bases and J lost 4, with 14 bases in between. CDR3 region: CASSLVGVQLGNTIYF. The DNA for the CDR3 is TGCGCCAGCAGCTTGGTGGGCGTTCAGTTGGGAAACACCATATATTTT.

The V call is TRBV2, the J call TRBJ2-5; TRBD1 matches at 11 bases. Trimming removed 6 bases from V and 5 bases from J; junction bases left unmatched: 5. The CDR3 length is 14 residues. Germline assignment: CDR1 SNHLY and CDR2 FYNNEI. For the CDR3, the DNA is TGTGCCAGCAGCCGGACAGGGGGCAGGGAGACCCAGTACTTC. It codes for CASSRTGGRETQYF.

The genes are TRBV11-2 and TRBJ1-1, with a weak D call TRBD1 (5 bases). Germline V gives CDR1 SGHAT, CDR2 FQNNGV. V lost 5 bases to trimming and J lost 8 bases, with 15 bases between them. CDR3 length: 13 residues. The DNA of the CDR3 is TGTGCCAGCAGCCCCAGGGCCGGACTAGAAGCTTTCTTT. Residues: CASSPRAGLEAFF.

The V gene is TRBV3-1 (or the pseudogene TRBV3-2), the J gene TRBJ2-3, with D possibly TRBD2 on 5 matching bases. The V end lost 5 bases, the J end lost 2 bases, and 11 bases lay between the germline ends. This CDR3 spans 14 amino acids. Germline values: CDR1 LGHDT, CDR2 YNNKEL (reference sequence). The CDR3 here is CASSRRGNTDTQYF. For the CDR3, the DNA is TGTGCCAGCAGCAGGAGAGGGAACACAGATACGCAGTATTTT.